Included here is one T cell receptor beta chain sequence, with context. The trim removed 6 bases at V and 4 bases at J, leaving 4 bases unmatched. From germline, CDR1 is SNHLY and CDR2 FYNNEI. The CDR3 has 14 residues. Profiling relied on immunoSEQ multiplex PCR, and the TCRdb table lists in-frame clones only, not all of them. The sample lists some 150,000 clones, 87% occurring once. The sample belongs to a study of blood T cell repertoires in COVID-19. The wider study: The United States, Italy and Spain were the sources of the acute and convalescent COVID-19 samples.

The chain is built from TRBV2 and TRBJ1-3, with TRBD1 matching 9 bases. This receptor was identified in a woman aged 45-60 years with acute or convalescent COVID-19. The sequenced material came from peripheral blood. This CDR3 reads CASRSGQGGNTIYF. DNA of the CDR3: TGTGCCAGCAGGTCTGGACAGGGGGGAAACACCATATATTTT.